This entry lists 21 T cell receptor beta chains sequenced from one sample in a study of T-cell memory formation after mild COVID-19. MiXCR was run by TCRdb on the 5' RACE reads, yielding one entry per CDR3 protein. The table has 400,000 to 500,000 distinct CDR3 sequences, about a sixth seen once; the top ten hold roughly a fifth. The sequencing sample was made of PBMCs or a T cell subset sorted from them (not recorded which). These receptors were collected from a man younger than 35 who had mild COVID-19 (a few samples of this study predate the infection). Cell type and time point are not known.

The chain is built from TRBV30 and TRBJ1-5, with D perhaps matching TRBD1 (5 bases). Germline V gene sequence: CDR1 GTSNPN, CDR2 SVGIG (reference sequence). The CDR3 has 14 amino acids. The V end lost 0 bases, the J end lost 4 bases, and 10 bases lay between the germline ends. The DNA of the CDR3 is TGTGCCTGGAGTGTATGGGGGATAAATCAGCCCCAGCATTTT. This sequence encodes CAWSVWGINQPQHF.

There are a few counts of this clonotype. The V gene is TRBV20-1, the J gene TRBJ2-7, with unresolved D. With 0 bases removed from V and 1 base from J, the gap between germline ends came to 10 bases. Germline V gene lookup returns CDR1 DFQATT and CDR2 SNEGSKA (reference sequence). This CDR3 comprises 14 residues. The CDR3 protein is CSARDPAHSYEQYF. CDR3 DNA sequence: TGCAGTGCTAGAGATCCGGCGCATTCCTACGAGCAGTACTTC.

The V call is TRBV7-3, the J call TRBJ1-2, with 7 bases fitting TRBD1. Germline V CDR1 and CDR2: SGHTA, FQGTGA. The CDR3 runs 12 residues. J was trimmed by 12 bases and V by 4 bases; bases with no gene match: 8. The CDR3 spells CASSSMTGSDTF. The CDR3 coding sequence is TGTGCCAGCAGCTCAATGACAGGGTCAGACACCTTC.

The V and J genes are TRBV3-1 and TRBJ2-3, with D possibly TRBD2 on 6 matching bases. Germline V gives CDR1 LGHDT, CDR2 YNNKEL (reference sequence). The CDR3 runs 19 residues. The V end was cut by 2 bases, the J end by 4 bases, with 25 bases between. The CDR3 DNA is TGTGCCAGCAGCCAATTTTTAGACCAGGCGGGGCTTGGGGCAGATACGCAGTATTTT. Amino acids: CASSQFLDQAGLGADTQYF.

The chain joins TRBV5-1 to TRBJ2-5, with 7 nucleotides matching TRBD2. CDR1 is SGHRS and CDR2 is YFSETQ in the germline V gene. J was trimmed by 0 bases and V by 6 bases; bases with no gene match: 11. This CDR3 region has 16 residues. CDR3 protein: CASTVGSGEYQETQYF. The CDR3, as DNA: TGCGCCAGCACGGTTGGAAGCGGGGAGTACCAAGAGACCCAGTACTTC.

The chain has TRBV12-3 or TRBV12-4 and TRBJ1-2, with 7 bases aligning to TRBD1. J lost 7 bases, V lost 2 bases, and 10 bases had no gene match. The CDR3 covers 15 residues. CDR3 sequence (DNA): TGTGCCAGCAGTTTACCGAGACAGGGCTTGGTTGGCTACACCTTC. Encoded protein: CASSLPRQGLVGYTF.

The chain has TRBV20-1 and TRBJ2-7; D is perhaps TRBD1 (5 bases). The V gene lost 4 bases and the J gene lost 1 base, with 11 bases spanning the gap. CDR1 DFQATT and CDR2 SNEGSKA come from the germline V gene (reference sequence). The CDR3 is 13 amino acids. Here the CDR3 DNA reads TGCAGTGCTATCCCCCCAGGGTCCTACGAGCAGTACGTC. Residues: CSAIPPGSYEQYV.

J is TRBJ2-6 and V is TRBV5-1; D might be TRBD1 (5 bases). The V end was cut by 0 bases, the J end by 4 bases, with 14 bases between. Germline values: CDR1 SGHRS, CDR2 YFSETQ. The CDR3 is made up of 17 amino acids. The CDR3 DNA sequence: TGCGCCAGCAGCTTGGTTCAGGGAACAAGCGGGGCCAACGTCCTGACTTTC. Translation: CASSLVQGTSGANVLTF.

This rearrangement joins TRBV18 to TRBJ1-3; D not resolved. V shed 6 bases and J shed 3 bases, with 12 bases lying between them. This CDR3 has 14 amino acids. CDR1 KGHSH and CDR2 LQKENI come from the germline V gene. DNA of the CDR3: TGTGCCAGCTCCGGACGGCAGAGTGGAAACACCATATATTTT. This encodes CASSGRQSGNTIYF.

This clonotype was picked up a small number of times. V usage is TRBV7-3 and J usage is TRBJ2-5; D is possibly TRBD2 (5 bases). The V gene's germline CDR1 is SGHTA and CDR2 FQGTGA. Trimming took off 5 bases at V and 5 bases at J, with 12 bases between the two ends. CDR3 length equals 13 residues. The CDR3 coding sequence is TGTGCCAGCAGCCCGGGCAGGAGGGAGACCCAGTACTTC. Protein product: CASSPGRRETQYF.

The genes are TRBV29-1 and TRBJ2-1; D unclear. Germline lookup yields CDR1 SQVTM and CDR2 ANQGSEA. V shed 3 bases and J shed 0 bases, with 18 bases lying between them. The CDR3 sequence is 17 residues long. In DNA, the CDR3 is TGCAGCGTTGACGATGGGTCAGGATGGAGCTCCTACAATGAGCAGTTCTTC. Its translation is CSVDDGSGWSSYNEQFF.

This chain links TRBV5-6 with TRBJ1-1; 9 bases are shared with TRBD1. The V segment lost 3 bases and the J segment 10 bases; nucleotides outside the gene matches: 10. CDR1 SGHDT and CDR2 YYEEEE come from the germline V gene. This CDR3 is built from 14 residues. The CDR3 protein is CASSWGTGKSTAFF. The CDR3 region has the DNA TGTGCCAGCAGCTGGGGGACAGGGAAGTCTACAGCTTTCTTT.

This chain joins TRBV9 and TRBJ2-1; weak D call: TRBD2 (6 bases). This CDR3 spans 15 amino acids. Trimming took 7 bases from V and 0 from J, leaving 14 bases between them. Germline V lookup: CDR1 SGDLS, CDR2 YYNGEE. As DNA, the CDR3 is TGTGCCAGCTCCGGAGGGACCAGCTCCTACAATGAGCAGTTCTTC. This codes for CASSGGTSSYNEQFF.

This chain connects TRBV7-2 to TRBJ2-1, with D unresolved. Between the trimmed V and J ends, which lost 2 bases and 7 bases, there was a span of 12 bases. From germline, CDR1 is SGHTA and CDR2 FQGNSA. CDR3 size: 14 residues. The CDR3 DNA reads as TGTGCCAGCAGCTTATCCCGCTGGACGAATGAGCAGTTCTTC. This translates into CASSLSRWTNEQFF. Based on the CDR3 plus reference TRBV7-2 and TRBJ2-1, the full variable domain is GAGVSQSPSNKVTEKGKDVELRCDPISGHTALYWYRQSLGQGLEFLIYFQGNSAPDKSGLPSDRFSAERTGGSVSTLTIQRTQQEDSAVYLCASSLSRWTNEQFFGPGTRLTVL.

In its sample, this clonotype was seen many times. The chain has TRBV5-4 and TRBJ2-5, with 7 bases fitting TRBD2. Germline trimming cut 4 bases from V and 7 bases from J; bases unmatched to any gene: 10. Germline CDR1 SGHNT, CDR2 YYREEE (reference sequence). This CDR3 contains 14 residues. For the CDR3, the DNA is TGTGCCAGCAGCCCCTCCAGCGGGGAGGGGACCCAGTACTTC. The encoded protein is CASSPSSGEGTQYF.

V gene TRBV7-8 combines with J gene TRBJ2-1, with a tentative D call TRBD2 (5 bases). Germline lookup yields CDR1 SGHVS and CDR2 FQNEAQ. Deletions cut 5 bases from V and 9 bases from J, with 20 bases between. The CDR3 has 15 residues. CDR3 nucleotides: TGTGCCAGCAGCCGGTCCGGGGATACATGGGGTGAGCAGTTCTTC. It is translated as CASSRSGDTWGEQFF.

The CDR3: CASSQATTSGGMGDTQYF. CDR3 nucleotides: TGTGCCAGCAGCCAAGCCACGACTAGCGGGGGGATGGGAGATACGCAGTATTTT. V usage is TRBV4-2 and J usage is TRBJ2-3; TRBD2 aligns across 13 bases. V was pared by 1 base and J by 5 bases, with 9 bases of the junction left unmatched. CDR1 LGHNA and CDR2 YNFKEQ come from the germline V gene. This CDR3 is built from 18 residues.

The V and J genes are TRBV12-3 or TRBV12-4 and TRBJ1-3; D is possibly TRBD1 (5 bases). Trimming shortened V by 5 bases and J by 0 bases, and 11 bases separated the two germline ends. The CDR3 consists of 15 residues. The CDR3, as DNA: TGTGCCAGCAGTCCGCGACAGATCTCTGGAAACACCATATATTTT. Its translation is CASSPRQISGNTIYF.

This clonotype was counted between two and nine times. The chain employs TRBV11-3 and TRBJ2-1; the D gene is possibly TRBD2 (6 bases). Germline loops: CDR1 SGHNT, CDR2 YENEEA. There are 13 residues in the CDR3. Trimming stripped 5 bases from V and 4 bases from J, with 9 bases between. The CDR3 sequence: CASSIGGYNEQFF. CDR3 nucleotide sequence: TGTGCCAGCAGCATCGGAGGGTACAATGAGCAGTTCTTC.

This chain links TRBV29-1 with TRBJ1-1; 8 bases are a match to TRBD1. V shed 6 bases and J 1 base; nucleotides not matched to a gene: 7. CDR1 and CDR2 from the germline V gene are SQVTM and ANQGSEA. The CDR3 contains 14 residues. CDR3 sequence (DNA): TGCAGCGTCACCCGGGACAGGCAGAACACTGAAGCTTTCTTT. Translation: CSVTRDRQNTEAFF.

This clonotype showed up just a few times. This chain links TRBV5-1 with TRBJ2-4, with no clear D. Germline loops: CDR1 SGHRS, CDR2 YFSETQ. The CDR3 covers 13 residues. The V and J ends lost 0 bases and 5 bases respectively, with 6 bases between them. CDR3 residues: CASSLEAENIQYF. The DNA of the CDR3 is TGCGCCAGCAGCTTGGAGGCGGAAAACATTCAGTACTTC.